This T cell receptor beta chain is from a study of T cell changes during pregnancy in multiple sclerosis. This CDR3 is built from 15 residues. V lost 0 bases and J 7 bases, leaving 15 bases between the germline ends. CDR1 is SGHDN, CDR2 FVKESK, per germline. Produced via immunoSEQ multiplex PCR; TCRdb's table is partial and in-frame only. This table has tens of thousands of clones, around 93% appearing once. This chain uses TRBV14 with TRBJ2-5, with a possible D match to TRBD2 (5 bases). This TCR came from a female donor with multiple sclerosis, enrolled in a pregnancy study. The sequenced sample was peripheral blood, obtained in the first trimester of pregnancy. The DNA of the CDR3 is TGTGCCAGCAGCCAAGATTTAGCCCCCGCGGGGACCCAGTACTTC. Translation: CASSQDLAPAGTQYF.